This T cell receptor (beta chain) comes out of a study of T cell changes during pregnancy in multiple sclerosis. Germline loops: CDR1 SQVTM, CDR2 ANQGSEA. The CDR3 has 13 residues. Between the trimmed V and J ends, which lost 7 bases and 0 bases, there was a span of 13 bases. Generated by immunoSEQ multiplex PCR, the TCRdb table keeps only in-frame clones and is missing some. The sample includes 85,000 to 130,000 clones, about 90% seen only once; the top ten take approximately 1.5%. Here the sequenced sample was peripheral blood, taken before pregnancy. The TCR originated in a female donor with multiple sclerosis, enrolled in a pregnancy study. V is TRBV29-1 and J is TRBJ2-7; a possible D gene is TRBD2 (5 bases). CDR3 loop: CSAERADSYEQYF. The CDR3 coding sequence is TGCAGCGCCGAGAGGGCGGACTCCTACGAGCAGTACTTC.